This T cell receptor (beta chain) was captured by sequencing in a study of CD8+ T cells in alopecia areata. Study in general: The drug, oral tofacitinib, was given to treated patients at 5 to 10 mg twice daily.

V was clipped by 5 bases and J by 0 bases; unmatched bases: 13. The germline CDR1 and CDR2 sequences are SEHNR and FQNEAQ (reference sequence). The CDR3 length is 18 residues. Sequencing relied on a cDNA template that was reverse transcribed from extracted RNA. This table comes from immunoSEQ multiplex PCR, and its TCRdb copy is limited to in-frame clones, with some not included. The table records some 150,000 clones, about 54% of them present only once. The treatment here: oral pan-JAK inhibitor, 5-10 mg twice daily. The specimen comprised CD4+ T cells sorted from blood, sampled at approximately week 61, from a patient treated with tofacitinib. The V gene is TRBV7-9, the J gene TRBJ1-5, with TRBD1 matching over 7 bases. The sequence derives from a human donor with alopecia areata. The CDR3 spells CASSAQTGNLYSNQPQHF. DNA of the CDR3: TGTGCCAGCAGCGCCCAGACAGGGAACCTCTATAGCAATCAGCCCCAGCATTTT.